A single sample gave rise to the 5 T cell receptor beta chains below, sequenced in a study of blood T cell repertoires in COVID-19. TCRdb's table, derived via immunoSEQ multiplex PCR, lists solely in-frame clones and lacks some. The data show fewer than 250,000 clones, around nine tenths seen once. The sequenced sample was peripheral blood. The receptors were gathered from a woman aged 55-70 years who had recovered from COVID-19.

The J gene is TRBJ2-5, the V gene TRBV4-1; maybe TRBD2 (6 bases). CDR1 MGHRA and CDR2 YSYEKL come from the germline V gene. The CDR3 spans 15 residues. V was trimmed by 1 base and J by 2 bases, leaving 11 bases between them. In DNA form, the CDR3 reads TGCGCCAGCAGCCAAGGCGGGACGGATCAAGAGACCCAGTACTTC. The encoded protein is CASSQGGTDQETQYF.

The chain employs TRBV6-5 and TRBJ2-7; possible D gene TRBD2, 6 bases. Trimming removed 5 bases at V and 5 bases at J, with 19 bases between. There are 15 residues in the CDR3. Germline V lookup: CDR1 MNHEY, CDR2 SVGAGI. The CDR3 DNA reads TGTGCCAGCAGTCAGATGGGGGGTATGGCTAACGAGCAGTACTTC. Residues: CASSQMGGMANEQYF.

The rearrangement joins TRBV25-1 to TRBJ1-2; TRBD1 matches 7 bases. The CDR3 totals 16 residues. From germline, CDR1 is MGHDK and CDR2 SYGVNS. V was pared by 6 bases and J by 1 base, with 11 bases of the junction left unmatched. The CDR3 loop reads CASSKGTALYNYGYTF. The CDR3 DNA sequence: TGTGCCAGCAGCAAGGGGACAGCCTTATATAACTATGGCTACACCTTC.

This chain joins TRBV15 and TRBJ2-5, with 9 nucleotides matching TRBD2. The germline V gene has CDR1 LNHNV and CDR2 YYDKDF (reference sequence). This CDR3 comprises 17 residues. After removal of 0 bases from V and 5 bases from J, the junction contained 10 bases not matched to a gene. Here the CDR3 DNA reads TGTGCCACCAGCAGAGATCGGCCTAGCGGGGCCCGTGAGACCCAGTACTTC. This translates into CATSRDRPSGARETQYF. Combining the CDR3 with reference TRBV15 and TRBJ2-5 gives the whole variable domain DAMVIQNPRYQVTQFGKPVTLSCSQTLNHNVMYWYQQKSSQAPKLLFHYYDKDFNNEADTPDNFQSRRPNTSFCFLDIRSPGLGDTAMYLCATSRDRPSGARETQYFGPGTRLLVL.

V and J are TRBV5-1 and TRBJ1-2; 8 bases match TRBD1. Germline V gene lookup returns CDR1 SGHRS and CDR2 YFSETQ. The CDR3 totals 15 residues. V shed 5 bases and J 4 bases; nucleotides not matched to a gene: 10. Here the CDR3 DNA reads TGCGCCAGCAGTTTTACAGGGGGGAAAGCCTATGGCTACACCTTC. Translating gives CASSFTGGKAYGYTF.